Listed below are T cell receptor beta chains from one sample, sequenced in a study of T-cell reconstitution after alpha-beta-depleted transplantation in children. TCRdb redid the calling of the PCR reads with MiXCR, one entry per CDR3 protein. Of about 97,000 distinct CDR3 sequences listed, around 7% were seen once; the top ten hold over 15%. The sequences come from PBMCs, collected before TCRalphabeta/CD19-depleted stem cell transplant. The receptors shown here come from a boy younger than 10 with acute lymphoblastic leukemia, due to receive a stem cell transplant. CDR3s include the opening cysteine and the closing phenylalanine or tryptophan. The order of the fields is V gene, J gene, clone size, D gene, CDR3 protein, CDR3 DNA. D genes are given only for firm matches. Clone size is stated in some rows and not others, as once, few, many or a class when expanded.

v_gene: TRBV28; j_gene: TRBJ2-7; abundance: many; d_gene: NA; CDR3aa: CASSLISGSYEQYF; CDR3nt: TGTGCCAGCAGTTTGATCTCCGGCTCCTACGAGCAGTACTTC
v_gene: TRBV7-2; j_gene: TRBJ2-7; abundance: few; d_gene: NA; CDR3aa: CASSADGARSEQYF; CDR3nt: TGTGCCAGCAGCGCCGACGGGGCTCGGTCCGAGCAGTACTTC
v_gene: TRBV3-1; j_gene: TRBJ1-1; abundance: few; d_gene: TRBD1; CDR3aa: CASSHGADRVNTEAFF; CDR3nt: TGTGCCAGCAGCCATGGCGCTGACAGGGTCAACACTGAAGCTTTCTTT
v_gene: TRBV7-2; j_gene: TRBJ2-7; abundance: many; d_gene: NA; CDR3aa: CASSLIMGGSDEQYF; CDR3nt: TGTGCCAGCAGCTTAATCATGGGTGGCTCGGACGAGCAGTACTTC
v_gene: TRBV5-6; j_gene: TRBJ2-2; abundance: many; d_gene: TRBD2; CDR3aa: CASSLLAQLAGKPGELFF; CDR3nt: TGTGCCAGCAGCTTGCTGGCGCAACTAGCGGGTAAACCCGGGGAGCTGTTTTTT
v_gene: TRBV7-2; j_gene: TRBJ2-7; abundance: many; d_gene: NA; CDR3aa: CASSLTWGVGDSYEQYF; CDR3nt: TGTGCCAGCAGCCTAACCTGGGGGGTTGGAGATTCCTACGAGCAGTACTTC
v_gene: TRBV4-2; j_gene: TRBJ1-1; abundance: many; d_gene: NA; CDR3aa: CASSQDIGVNTEAFF; CDR3nt: TGTGCCAGCAGCCAAGATATCGGGGTGAACACTGAAGCTTTCTTT
v_gene: TRBV3-1; j_gene: TRBJ2-5; abundance: many; d_gene: NA; CDR3aa: CASSQFGETQYF; CDR3nt: TGTGCCAGCAGCCAGTTTGGGGAGACCCAGTACTTC
v_gene: TRBV18; j_gene: TRBJ2-3; abundance: many; d_gene: NA; CDR3aa: CASSRDRQGTDTQYF; CDR3nt: TGTGCCAGCTCCCGAGATCGACAAGGGACAGATACGCAGTATTTT
v_gene: TRBV19; j_gene: TRBJ2-2; abundance: NA; d_gene: TRBD2; CDR3aa: CASIMGGYANGELFF; CDR3nt: TGTGCCAGTATCATGGGAGGGTATGCGAACGGGGAGCTGTTTTTT
v_gene: TRBV11-2; j_gene: TRBJ1-2; abundance: NA; d_gene: NA; CDR3aa: CASSLDGGGYTF; CDR3nt: TGTGCCAGCAGCTTAGATGGAGGAGGCTACACCTTC
v_gene: TRBV27; j_gene: TRBJ2-5; abundance: medium-sized; d_gene: NA; CDR3aa: CASRNRGGKTQYF; CDR3nt: TGTGCCAGCAGGAACAGGGGAGGGAAGACCCAGTACTTC
v_gene: TRBV29-1; j_gene: TRBJ2-1; abundance: NA; d_gene: NA; CDR3aa: CSAPPYRVYNEQFF; CDR3nt: TGCAGCGCCCCGCCCTACAGGGTTTACAATGAGCAGTTCTTC
v_gene: TRBV27; j_gene: TRBJ1-1; abundance: many; d_gene: NA; CDR3aa: CASSLNENTEAFF; CDR3nt: TGTGCCAGCAGTTTGAACGAAAACACTGAAGCTTTCTTT
v_gene: TRBV5-6; j_gene: TRBJ2-1; abundance: NA; d_gene: NA; CDR3aa: CASSLVDTSFYNEQFF; CDR3nt: TGTGCCAGCAGCTTGGTGGACACCTCTTTTTACAATGAGCAGTTCTTC
v_gene: TRBV28; j_gene: TRBJ2-3; abundance: many; d_gene: TRBD2; CDR3aa: CASSPSGAPDTQYF; CDR3nt: TGTGCCAGCAGTCCTAGCGGTGCCCCCGATACGCAGTATTTT
v_gene: TRBV7-2; j_gene: TRBJ2-3; abundance: NA; d_gene: TRBD2; CDR3aa: CASSLLAGGSTDTQYF; CDR3nt: TGTGCCAGCAGCTTACTAGCGGGGGGCTCCACAGATACGCAGTATTTT
v_gene: TRBV20-1; j_gene: TRBJ1-1; abundance: NA; d_gene: NA; CDR3aa: CCAPDGAHDPTNTEAFF; CDR3nt: TGCTGTGCGCCCGACGGAGCTCACGACCCAACGAACACTGAAGCTTTCTTT
v_gene: TRBV12-3/TRBV12-4; j_gene: TRBJ2-2; abundance: NA; d_gene: NA; CDR3aa: CASTEDHPRTGELFF; CDR3nt: TGTGCCAGCACTGAGGACCACCCGAGGACCGGGGAGCTGTTTTTT
v_gene: TRBV29-1; j_gene: TRBJ1-2; abundance: many; d_gene: NA; CDR3aa: CSVRTGGYTF; CDR3nt: TGCAGCGTCAGAACAGGTGGCTACACCTTC
v_gene: TRBV10-3; j_gene: TRBJ2-2; abundance: few; d_gene: NA; CDR3aa: CAMQGTGELFF; CDR3nt: TGTGCCATGCAGGGGACCGGGGAGCTGTTTTTT
v_gene: TRBV6-5; j_gene: TRBJ2-7; abundance: NA; d_gene: NA; CDR3aa: CASRPQVGEQYF; CDR3nt: TGTGCCAGCAGACCCCAGGTGGGGGAGCAGTACTTC